This T cell receptor (beta chain) was sequenced during a study of blood T cell repertoires in COVID-19. Across the study: Spain, Italy and the United States supplied samples that represented acute and convalescent COVID-19. The cDNA or gDNA used as material had been derived from T cells, B-cell-depleted T cells, or PBMCs.

Per the original methods: Researchers report that nucleated cell counts were estimated from reference gene primer amplification. Sequenced by immunoSEQ multiplex PCR; TCRdb stores in-frame clones only, minus some. That table supplies the V and J calls and clone size; D and trimming were determined from the DNA. The table records about 190,000 clones, around 80% of them present only once. V was shortened by 2 bases and J by 7 bases, with 9 bases between the two germline ends. Germline CDR1 reads LNHDA; CDR2 reads SQIVND (reference sequence). CDR3 size: 13 residues. Source material: peripheral blood. The chain links TRBV19 to TRBJ2-1, with D possibly TRBD2 on 5 matching bases. This TCR derives from a man between 60 and 75 years old with acute or convalescent COVID-19. CDR3 residues: CASSILTGNEQFF. CDR3 nucleotides: TGTGCCAGTAGTATACTAACGGGGAATGAGCAGTTCTTC.